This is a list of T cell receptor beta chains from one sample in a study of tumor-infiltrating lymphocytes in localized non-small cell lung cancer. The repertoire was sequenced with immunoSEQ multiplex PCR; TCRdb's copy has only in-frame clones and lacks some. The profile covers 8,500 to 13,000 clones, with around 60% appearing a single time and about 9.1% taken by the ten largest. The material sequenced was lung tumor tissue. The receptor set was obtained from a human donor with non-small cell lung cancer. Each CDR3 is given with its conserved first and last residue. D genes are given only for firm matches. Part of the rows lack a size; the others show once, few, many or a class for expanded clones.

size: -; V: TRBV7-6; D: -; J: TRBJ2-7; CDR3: CASSLPPGQGEQYF; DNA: TGTGCCAGCAGCTTACCGCCGGGGCAGGGGGAGCAGTACTTC
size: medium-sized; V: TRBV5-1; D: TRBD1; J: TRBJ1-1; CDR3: CASSSEGQGVLAFF; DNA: TGCGCCAGCAGCTCAGAAGGACAGGGCGTTTTGGCTTTCTTT
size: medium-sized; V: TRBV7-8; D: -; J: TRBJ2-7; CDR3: CASSPDRNYEQYF; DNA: TGTGCCAGCAGCCCGGACAGAAACTACGAGCAGTACTTC
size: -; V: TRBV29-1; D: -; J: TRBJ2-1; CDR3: CSVELWKRISYNEQFF; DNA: TGCAGCGTTGAATTATGGAAGCGGATCTCCTACAATGAGCAGTTCTTC
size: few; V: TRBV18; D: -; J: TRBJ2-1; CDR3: CASSPSGGEYNEQFF; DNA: TGTGCCAGCTCACCTTCGGGCGGGGAATACAATGAGCAGTTCTTC
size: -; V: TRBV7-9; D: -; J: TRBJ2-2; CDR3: CASSLATGELFF; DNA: TGTGCCAGCAGTCTAGCTACCGGGGAGCTGTTTTTT
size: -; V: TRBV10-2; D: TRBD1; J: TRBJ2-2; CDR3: CATHLRQGEGTGELFF; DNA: TGCGCCACCCACTTACGACAGGGTGAGGGGACCGGGGAGCTGTTTTTT
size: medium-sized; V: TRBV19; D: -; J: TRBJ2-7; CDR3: CASSLARAEEQYF; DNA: TGTGCCAGTAGTCTGGCAAGGGCCGAAGAGCAGTACTTC
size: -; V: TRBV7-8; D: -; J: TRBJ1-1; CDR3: CAVELNTEAFF; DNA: TGTGCCGTGGAACTGAACACTGAAGCTTTCTTT
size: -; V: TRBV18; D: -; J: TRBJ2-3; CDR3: CASSQRQGGGTDTQYF; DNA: TGTGCCAGCTCACAACGACAGGGAGGGGGCACAGATACGCAGTATTTT
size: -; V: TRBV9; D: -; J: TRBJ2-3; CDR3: CASSESTTGTDTQYF; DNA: TGTGCCAGCAGCGAGAGTACAACAGGCACAGATACGCAGTATTTT
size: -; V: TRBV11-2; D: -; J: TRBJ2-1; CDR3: CASSSRGGNEQFF; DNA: TGTGCCAGCAGTTCCCGGGGAGGCAATGAGCAGTTCTTC
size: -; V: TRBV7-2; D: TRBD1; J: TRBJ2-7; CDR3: CASSLEQGAYEQYF; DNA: TGTGCCAGCAGCTTAGAACAGGGGGCCTACGAGCAGTACTTC
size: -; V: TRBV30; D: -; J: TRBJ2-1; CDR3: CAWSVKVPNEQFF; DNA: TGTGCCTGGAGTGTTAAAGTCCCCAATGAGCAGTTCTTC
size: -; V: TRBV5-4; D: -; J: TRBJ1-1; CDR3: CASSVDSAEAFF; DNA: TGTGCCAGCAGCGTGGACAGTGCTGAAGCTTTCTTT
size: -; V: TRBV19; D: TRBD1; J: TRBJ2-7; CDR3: CASRVKGAANEQYF; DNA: TGTGCCAGTAGAGTCAAGGGGGCAGCTAACGAGCAGTACTTC
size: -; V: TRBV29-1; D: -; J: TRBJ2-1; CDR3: CSVPASRRYNEQFF; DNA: TGCAGCGTCCCAGCCTCTCGGCGATACAATGAGCAGTTCTTC
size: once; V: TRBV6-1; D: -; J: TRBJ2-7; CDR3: CASSEEGEQYF; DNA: TGTGCCAGCAGTGAAGAGGGGGAGCAGTACTTC
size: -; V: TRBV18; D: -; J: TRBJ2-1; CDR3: CASSPPGGPRGTQNEQFF; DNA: TGTGCCAGCTCACCACCGGGGGGACCCAGGGGGACCCAGAATGAGCAGTTCTTC
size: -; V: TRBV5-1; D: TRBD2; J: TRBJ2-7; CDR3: CASSAGLAGVSSEQYF; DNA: TGCGCCAGCAGCGCAGGACTAGCGGGAGTTTCTAGCGAGCAGTACTTC
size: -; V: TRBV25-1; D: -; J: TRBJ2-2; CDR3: CASSDPSLNTGELFF; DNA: TGTGCCAGCAGTGACCCCTCCTTGAACACCGGGGAGCTGTTTTTT
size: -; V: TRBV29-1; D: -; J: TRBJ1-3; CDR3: CISRPGFGNTIYF; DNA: TGCATTTCACGACCCGGGTTTGGAAACACCATATATTTT
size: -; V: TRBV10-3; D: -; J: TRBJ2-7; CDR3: CAIRALADSYEQYF; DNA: TGTGCCATCAGAGCTTTAGCGGACTCCTACGAGCAGTACTTC
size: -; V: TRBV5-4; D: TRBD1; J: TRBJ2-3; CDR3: CASSPQGANLYF; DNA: TGTGCCAGCAGCCCACAGGGGGCGAACTTGTATTTT
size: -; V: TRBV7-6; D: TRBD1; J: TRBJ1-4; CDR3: CASSQGQGGEKLFF; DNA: TGTGCCAGCAGCCAGGGACAGGGTGGTGAAAAACTGTTTTTT
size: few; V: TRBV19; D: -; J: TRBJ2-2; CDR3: CASSSLRASGELFF; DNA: TGTGCCAGTAGTTCCCTTCGAGCATCCGGGGAGCTGTTTTTT
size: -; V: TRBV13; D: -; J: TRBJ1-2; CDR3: CASSLWEERGGYTF; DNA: TGTGCCAGCAGCTTGTGGGAGGAACGGGGCGGCTACACCTTC
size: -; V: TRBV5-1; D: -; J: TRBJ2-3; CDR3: CASIPGTASTDTQYF; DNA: TGCGCCAGCATACCCGGGACGGCTAGCACAGATACGCAGTATTTT
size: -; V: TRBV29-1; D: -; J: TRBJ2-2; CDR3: CSVRDAGELFF; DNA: TGCAGCGTTCGGGATGCCGGGGAGCTGTTTTTT
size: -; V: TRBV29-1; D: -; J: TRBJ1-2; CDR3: CSAGVGGYTF; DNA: TGCAGCGCGGGGGTGGGAGGCTACACCTTC
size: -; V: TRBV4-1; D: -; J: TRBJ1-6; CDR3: CASSHPDRFSPLHF; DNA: TGCGCCAGCAGCCACCCGGACAGATTTTCACCCCTCCACTTT
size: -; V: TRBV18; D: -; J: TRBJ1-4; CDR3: CASSSTGIGEKLFF; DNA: TGTGCCAGCTCATCCACAGGGATTGGCGAAAAACTGTTTTTT
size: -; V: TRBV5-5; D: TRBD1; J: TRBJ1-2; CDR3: CASSTLGQGNGYTF; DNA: TGTGCCAGCAGCACCCTAGGACAGGGCAATGGCTACACCTTC
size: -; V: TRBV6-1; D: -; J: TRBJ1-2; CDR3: CASSEALGRAAFRGYTF; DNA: TGTGCCAGCAGTGAAGCGCTGGGGCGGGCGGCTTTTCGAGGCTACACCTTC
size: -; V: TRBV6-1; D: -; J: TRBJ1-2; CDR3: CASSDTSRGPYGYTF; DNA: TGTGCCAGCAGTGATACTTCTAGAGGGCCCTATGGCTACACCTTC
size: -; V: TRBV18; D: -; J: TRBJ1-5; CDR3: CASSVDSWVNQPQHF; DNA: TGTGCCAGCTCAGTGGACAGTTGGGTCAATCAGCCCCAGCATTTT
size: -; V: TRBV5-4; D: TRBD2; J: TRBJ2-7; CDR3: CASSFDGTSTYEQYF; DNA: TGTGCCAGCAGCTTCGACGGGACTAGCACCTACGAGCAGTACTTC
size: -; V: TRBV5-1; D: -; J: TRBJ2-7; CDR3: CASSSTGNPVYEQYF; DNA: TGCGCCAGCAGCTCAACCGGGAACCCGGTCTACGAGCAGTACTTC
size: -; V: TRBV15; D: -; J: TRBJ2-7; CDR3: CATSVDPSYEQYF; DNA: TGTGCCACCAGCGTCGATCCCTCCTACGAGCAGTACTTC
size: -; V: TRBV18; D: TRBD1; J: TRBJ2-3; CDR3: CASSPLSGQGTDTQYF; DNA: TGTGCCAGCTCACCACTGTCGGGACAGGGAACAGATACGCAGTATTTT
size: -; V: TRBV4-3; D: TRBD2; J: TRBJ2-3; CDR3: CASSQVAGGRTDTQYF; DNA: TGCGCCAGCAGCCAAGTAGCGGGGGGGCGAACAGATACGCAGTATTTT
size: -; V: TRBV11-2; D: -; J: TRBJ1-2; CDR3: CASSLKVQGPGYTF; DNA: TGTGCCAGCAGCTTAAAAGTACAGGGTCCTGGCTACACCTTC
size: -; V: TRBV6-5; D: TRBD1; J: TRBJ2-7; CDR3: CASSIRQGGGYEQYF; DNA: TGTGCCAGCAGTATACGACAGGGTGGGGGCTACGAGCAGTACTTC
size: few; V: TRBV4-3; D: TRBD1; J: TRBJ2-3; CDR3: CASSLNRQGPDTQYF; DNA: TGCGCCAGCAGCCTGAATCGACAGGGCCCAGATACGCAGTATTTT
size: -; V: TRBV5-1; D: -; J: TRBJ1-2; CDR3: CATALGAGGTNGYTF; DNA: TGCGCCACCGCCCTCGGGGCTGGAGGGACTAATGGCTACACCTTC
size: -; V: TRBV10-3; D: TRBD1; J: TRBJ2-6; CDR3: CAISEDRGAGANVLTF; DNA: TGTGCCATCAGTGAGGACAGGGGGGCTGGGGCCAACGTCCTGACTTTC
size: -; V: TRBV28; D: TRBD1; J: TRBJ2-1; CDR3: CASTSGTGGSSYNEQFF; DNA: TGTGCCAGCACGTCCGGGACAGGGGGCAGCTCCTACAATGAGCAGTTCTTC
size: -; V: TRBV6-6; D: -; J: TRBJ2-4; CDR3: CASAGPGGAKNIQYF; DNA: TGTGCCAGCGCCGGACCCGGGGGAGCCAAAAACATTCAGTACTTC
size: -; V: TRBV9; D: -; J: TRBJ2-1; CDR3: CASSVAASRRNEQFF; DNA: TGTGCCAGCAGCGTAGCGGCTAGCCGGCGTAATGAGCAGTTCTTC
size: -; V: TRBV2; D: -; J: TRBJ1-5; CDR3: CASIDPRGPNQPQHF; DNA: TGTGCCAGCATAGACCCTAGGGGTCCCAATCAGCCCCAGCATTTT
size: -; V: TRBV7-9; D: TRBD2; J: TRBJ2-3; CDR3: CASSLLGLAGGTDTQYF; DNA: TGTGCCAGCAGCTTATTAGGACTAGCGGGGGGCACAGATACGCAGTATTTT
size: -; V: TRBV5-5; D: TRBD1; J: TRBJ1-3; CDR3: CASSWTGTGNTIYF; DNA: TGTGCCAGCAGCTGGACAGGGACTGGAAACACCATATATTTT
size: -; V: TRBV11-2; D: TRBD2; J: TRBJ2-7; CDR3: CASSLVLAGSYEQYF; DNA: TGTGCCAGCAGCTTAGTTCTAGCGGGAAGCTACGAGCAGTACTTC